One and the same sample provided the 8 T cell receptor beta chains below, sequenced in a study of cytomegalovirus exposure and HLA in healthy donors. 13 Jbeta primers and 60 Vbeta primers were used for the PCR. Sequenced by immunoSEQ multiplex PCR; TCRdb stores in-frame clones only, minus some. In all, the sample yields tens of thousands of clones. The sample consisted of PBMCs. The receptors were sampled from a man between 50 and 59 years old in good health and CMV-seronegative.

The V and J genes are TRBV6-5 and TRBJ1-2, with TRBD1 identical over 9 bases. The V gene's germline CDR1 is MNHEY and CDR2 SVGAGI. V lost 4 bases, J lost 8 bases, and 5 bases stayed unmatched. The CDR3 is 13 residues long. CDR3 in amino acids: CASSLRTGEGYTF. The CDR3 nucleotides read TGTGCCAGCAGTTTACGGACAGGGGAAGGCTACACCTTC.

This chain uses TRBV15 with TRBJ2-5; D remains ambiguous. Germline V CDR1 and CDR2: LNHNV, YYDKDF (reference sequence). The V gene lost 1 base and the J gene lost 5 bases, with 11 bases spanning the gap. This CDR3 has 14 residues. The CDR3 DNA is TGTGCCACCAGCAGAGGAAGAGCGACCGAGACCCAGTACTTC. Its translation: CATSRGRATETQYF.

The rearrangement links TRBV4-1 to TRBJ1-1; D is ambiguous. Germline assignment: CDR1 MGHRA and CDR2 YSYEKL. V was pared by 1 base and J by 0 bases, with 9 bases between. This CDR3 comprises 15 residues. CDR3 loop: CASSQAETVNTEAFF. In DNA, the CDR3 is TGCGCCAGCAGCCAAGCCGAGACTGTGAACACTGAAGCTTTCTTT.

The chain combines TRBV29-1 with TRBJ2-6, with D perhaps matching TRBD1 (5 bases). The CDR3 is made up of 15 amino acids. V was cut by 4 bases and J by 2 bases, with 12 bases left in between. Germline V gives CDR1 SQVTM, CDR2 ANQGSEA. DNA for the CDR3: TGCAGCGTTGTGGCCAGGGCAACTGGGGCCAACGTCCTGACTTTC. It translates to CSVVARATGANVLTF.

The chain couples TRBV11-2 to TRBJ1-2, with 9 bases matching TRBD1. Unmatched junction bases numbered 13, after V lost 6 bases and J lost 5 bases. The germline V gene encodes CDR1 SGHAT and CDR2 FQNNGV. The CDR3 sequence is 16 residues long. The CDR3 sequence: CASRSLQGAGWYGYTF. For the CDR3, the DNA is TGTGCCAGCAGGTCGTTACAGGGGGCTGGCTGGTATGGCTACACCTTC.

The CDR3 bases are TGTGCCAGTAGTATAGATAAATCCTACGAGCAGTACTTC. The encoded protein is CASSIDKSYEQYF. The chain is built from TRBV19 and TRBJ2-7; D uncertain. The CDR3 totals 13 residues. CDR1 LNHDA and CDR2 SQIVND come from the germline V gene (reference sequence). Trimming took 0 bases from V and 1 from J, leaving 4 bases between them.

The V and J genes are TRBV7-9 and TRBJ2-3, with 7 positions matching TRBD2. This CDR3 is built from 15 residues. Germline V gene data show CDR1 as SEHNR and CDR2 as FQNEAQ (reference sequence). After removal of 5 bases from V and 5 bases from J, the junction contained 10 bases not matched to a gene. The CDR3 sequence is CASSQGGLALDTQYF. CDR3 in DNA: TGTGCCAGCAGCCAGGGAGGGCTAGCTTTAGATACGCAGTATTTT.

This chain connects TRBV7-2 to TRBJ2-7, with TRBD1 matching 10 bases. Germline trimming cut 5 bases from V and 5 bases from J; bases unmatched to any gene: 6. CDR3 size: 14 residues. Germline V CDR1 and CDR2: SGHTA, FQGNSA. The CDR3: CASSPDRGLNEQYF. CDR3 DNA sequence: TGTGCCAGCAGCCCCGACAGGGGGCTTAACGAGCAGTACTTC. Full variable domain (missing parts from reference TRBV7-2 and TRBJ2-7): GAGVSQSPSNKVTEKGKDVELRCDPISGHTALYWYRQSLGQGLEFLIYFQGNSAPDKSGLPSDRFSAERTGGSVSTLTIQRTQQEDSAVYLCASSPDRGLNEQYFGPGTRLTVT.